Presented here are 27 T cell receptor beta chains from one specimen sequenced in a study of CD8 T cells in ankylosing spondylitis. In TCRdb, the 5' RACE reads were re-called with MiXCR into one record per CDR3 protein. The sample lists around 300,000 distinct CDR3 sequences, roughly 15% occurring once. The sample consisted of blood, either unsorted or a sorted T cell fraction (not recorded which). Receptor source: a male donor with ankylosing spondylitis or in good health (not recorded which).

This clonotype was counted between two and nine times. This chain joins TRBV28 and TRBJ2-5; the match to TRBD2 covers 7 bases. The CDR3 loop spans 16 amino acids. V trimming: 1 base; J trimming: 1 base; junction bases outside the gene matches: 6. Looked up from germline, CDR1 is MDHEN and CDR2 is SYDVKM. The CDR3 protein is CASSLLASGPQETQYF. The CDR3 DNA reads as TGTGCCAGCAGTTTATTGGCTAGCGGACCCCAAGAGACCCAGTACTTC.

Only a few counts were recorded for this clonotype. V gene TRBV15 combines with J gene TRBJ2-2; TRBD2 agrees at 11 bases. The ends lost 0 bases at V and 2 bases at J; junction bases unmatched: 8. Germline loops: CDR1 LNHNV, CDR2 YYDKDF (reference sequence). The CDR3 spans 19 residues. CDR3 sequence: CATSRDWASGGLNTGELFF. DNA for the CDR3: TGTGCCACCAGCAGAGATTGGGCTAGCGGGGGGCTTAACACCGGGGAGCTGTTTTTT.

This rearrangement joins TRBV25-1 to TRBJ2-7; TRBD1 agrees at 7 bases. Unmatched junction bases numbered 12, after V lost 5 bases and J lost 5 bases. Germline V gives CDR1 MGHDK, CDR2 SYGVNS. The CDR3 is 15 residues long. Written as DNA, the CDR3 is TGTGCCAGCAGTCCGCCACAGACAGGGCTCAACGAGCAGTACTTC. Residues: CASSPPQTGLNEQYF.

This clonotype was detected a few times. The chain couples TRBV29-1 to TRBJ2-7; a possible D gene is TRBD2 (5 bases). The CDR3 contains 14 residues. CDR1 and CDR2 (germline): SQVTM, ANQGSEA. The V and J ends lost 1 base and 2 bases respectively, with 12 bases between them. The CDR3 loop reads CSVEGPAAPYEQYF. CDR3 DNA sequence: TGCAGCGTTGAAGGTCCAGCGGCCCCCTACGAGCAGTACTTC.

A single count supports this clonotype. The rearrangement joins TRBV5-1 to TRBJ1-1, with D possibly TRBD1 on 6 matching bases. The V and J ends lost 3 bases and 0 bases respectively, with 12 bases between them. CDR1 and CDR2 (germline): SGHRS, YFSETQ. This CDR3 spans 15 amino acids. CDR3 in amino acids: CASSSAGQMNTEAFF. In DNA, the CDR3 is TGCGCCAGCAGCTCGGCGGGACAAATGAACACTGAAGCTTTCTTT.

V and J are TRBV14 and TRBJ2-7; D not certain. The length of the CDR3 is 12 residues. Germline V gene data show CDR1 as SGHDN and CDR2 as FVKESK. V was cut by 3 bases and J by 1 base, with 4 bases left in between. In DNA form, the CDR3 reads TGTGCCAGCAGCCATAGTTCCTACGAGCAGTACTTC. Encoded protein: CASSHSSYEQYF.

The table lists this clonotype with a few counts. This chain connects TRBV5-6 to TRBJ1-4; possibly TRBD1 for D (5 bases). The CDR3 totals 15 residues. Trimming pared 4 bases from V and 6 bases from J, leaving 16 bases between. Germline lookup yields CDR1 SGHDT and CDR2 YYEEEE. In DNA form, the CDR3 reads TGTGCCAGCAGCCTTACCGGGACGGGCCATGAAAAACTGTTTTTT. It codes for CASSLTGTGHEKLFF.

This chain joins TRBV9 and TRBJ2-4; 7 bases are shared with TRBD1. After removal of 0 bases from V and 6 bases from J, the junction contained 0 bases not matched to a gene. CDR3 size: 13 residues. CDR1 SGDLS and CDR2 YYNGEE come from the germline V gene. CDR3 DNA sequence: TGTGCCAGCAGCGTAGCAGGGGGAAACATTCAGTACTTC. It encodes CASSVAGGNIQYF.

The chain is built from TRBV5-1 and TRBJ2-1, with TRBD2 as a possible D gene (6 bases). Trimming stripped 4 bases from V and 5 bases from J, with 16 bases between. Germline lookup yields CDR1 SGHRS and CDR2 YFSETQ. The CDR3 is 15 amino acids. The CDR3 nucleotides read TGCGCCAGCAGCCCCGGAGGGCCCTTAGACAATGAGCAGTTCTTC. This gives the protein CASSPGGPLDNEQFF.

This chain joins TRBV29-1 and TRBJ2-3; D possibly corresponds to TRBD2 (5 bases). The CDR3 sequence is 14 residues long. CDR1 is SQVTM and CDR2 is ANQGSEA in the germline V gene. Trimming pared 6 bases from V and 2 bases from J, leaving 15 bases between. This CDR3 is CSVPGPGNTDTQYF. The CDR3 coding sequence is TGCAGCGTCCCCGGACCGGGGAACACAGATACGCAGTATTTT.

In this sample, this clonotype turned up a few times. The V and J genes are TRBV29-1 and TRBJ2-3; D ambiguous. V shed 7 bases and J shed 4 bases, with 9 bases lying between them. CDR1 is SQVTM and CDR2 is ANQGSEA in the germline V gene. This CDR3 is built from 11 residues. This chain's CDR3 is CSATSSDTQYF. Written as DNA, the CDR3 is TGCAGCGCCACCAGCTCAGATACGCAGTATTTT.

This clonotype was seen a few times. V gene TRBV30 combines with J gene TRBJ2-2; D is unclear. The CDR3 consists of 12 residues. Germline V gene data show CDR1 as GTSNPN and CDR2 as SVGIG (reference sequence). Trimming left V 3 bases short and J 4 bases short, with 6 bases between. This CDR3 reads CAWSGGTGELFF. In DNA, the CDR3 is TGTGCCTGGAGCGGCGGCACCGGGGAGCTGTTTTTT.

This clonotype was seen only a few times. The chain couples TRBV12-3 or TRBV12-4 to TRBJ2-1; D possibly corresponds to TRBD1 (5 bases). The CDR3 loop spans 15 amino acids. The V and J ends lost 2 bases and 2 bases respectively, with 10 bases between them. The CDR3, as DNA: TGTGCCAGCAGTTTAACCAGGGTTCCCTACAATGAGCAGTTCTTC. As protein: CASSLTRVPYNEQFF.

Only a few counts were recorded for this clonotype. The chain combines TRBV7-9 with TRBJ2-7, with 8 bases that match TRBD1. Germline values: CDR1 SEHNR, CDR2 FQNEAQ (reference sequence). J was trimmed by 4 bases and V by 11 bases; bases with no gene match: 4. The CDR3 covers 11 residues. CDR3 coding DNA: TGTGCCGTCGGGGACAGGTACGAGCAGTACTTC. This gives the protein CAVGDRYEQYF.

This clonotype was recorded a few times. The chain employs TRBV30 and TRBJ1-6, with D perhaps matching TRBD1 (6 bases). From germline, CDR1 is GTSNPN and CDR2 SVGIG (reference sequence). The length of the CDR3 is 16 residues. V lost 4 bases and J 8 bases, leaving 21 bases between the germline ends. The CDR3 here is CAWTRGGGYGYSPLHF. In DNA form, the CDR3 reads TGTGCCTGGACACGAGGAGGGGGATACGGTTATTCACCCCTCCACTTT.

This chain joins TRBV7-2 and TRBJ2-7; D remains unclear. This CDR3 has 13 residues. Germline CDR1 is SGHTA and CDR2 is FQGNSA. Trimming pared 2 bases from V and 6 bases from J, leaving 11 bases between. CDR3 in amino acids: CASSLKAGFEQYF. CDR3 DNA sequence: TGTGCCAGCAGCTTAAAGGCCGGCTTCGAGCAGTACTTC.

In its sample, this clonotype was seen a few times. This rearrangement joins TRBV6-1 to TRBJ2-1; D is perhaps TRBD2 (6 bases). CDR3 length equals 14 residues. Germline CDR1 MNHNS, CDR2 SASEGT. Trimming shortened V by 6 bases and J by 0 bases, and 9 bases separated the two germline ends. The CDR3 sequence is CASRWDSSYNEQFF. DNA for the CDR3: TGTGCCAGCAGATGGGACTCCTCCTACAATGAGCAGTTCTTC.

This clonotype was recorded many times. The chain carries TRBV5-1 and TRBJ1-5; D is uncertain. V was pared by 0 bases and J by 6 bases, with 13 bases between. Per the germline V gene, CDR1 is SGHRS and CDR2 is YFSETQ. CDR3 length: 15 residues. CDR3 protein: CASSLVAGMGQPQHF. CDR3 DNA sequence: TGCGCCAGCAGCTTGGTTGCCGGCATGGGTCAGCCCCAGCATTTT.

This clonotype showed up many times. This chain joins TRBV18 and TRBJ2-1; D possibly corresponds to TRBD1 (5 bases). The CDR3 runs to 16 residues. Between the trimmed V and J ends, which lost 3 bases and 2 bases, there was a span of 14 bases. CDR1 and CDR2 from the germline V gene are KGHSH and LQKENI. The CDR3 DNA sequence: TGTGCCAGCTCACCTCCGAAGGGGATAACCTACAATGAGCAGTTCTTC. It codes for CASSPPKGITYNEQFF.

The CDR3 region has the DNA TGTGCCAGCAGCTTAACCCAGACTAGCGGGGGAACAGATACGCAGTATTTT. It codes for CASSLTQTSGGTDTQYF. The rearrangement uses TRBV7-9 and TRBJ2-3; 12 positions agree with TRBD2. The V gene's germline CDR1 is SEHNR and CDR2 FQNEAQ (reference sequence). Trimming cost V 2 bases and J 3 bases; bases outside gene matches: 6. The CDR3 covers 17 residues.

V usage is TRBV5-1 and J usage is TRBJ2-3; D may be TRBD1 (6 bases). CDR3 length equals 20 residues. Germline lookup yields CDR1 SGHRS and CDR2 YFSETQ. V was clipped by 0 bases and J by 0 bases, with 23 bases between them. The CDR3 loop reads CASSLGAFSTGTLSTDTQYF. CDR3 nucleotides: TGCGCCAGCAGCTTGGGGGCCTTCAGCACAGGGACCCTTAGCACAGATACGCAGTATTTT.

A few counts support this clonotype. The CDR3, as DNA: TGCGCCAGCAGCCACTACCTCCGGTCGAACACCGGGGAGCTGTTTTTT. Its protein is CASSHYLRSNTGELFF. The V and J genes are TRBV4-1 and TRBJ2-2, with D unresolved. The CDR3 is made up of 16 amino acids. V was pared by 3 bases and J by 0 bases, with 11 bases between. CDR1 is MGHRA and CDR2 is YSYEKL in the germline V gene.

The genes are TRBV29-1 and TRBJ2-7; perhaps D is TRBD1 or TRBD2 (5 bases each). Germline values: CDR1 SQVTM, CDR2 ANQGSEA. The CDR3 is 13 residues long. Trimming took off 1 base at V and 1 base at J, with 8 bases between the two ends. CDR3: CSVEGDGSYEQYF. CDR3 DNA sequence: TGCAGCGTTGAAGGGGACGGATCCTACGAGCAGTACTTC.

V and J are TRBV15 and TRBJ2-7; no clear D. This CDR3 comprises 16 residues. Trimming took 0 bases from V and 3 from J, leaving 15 bases between them. Germline assignment: CDR1 LNHNV and CDR2 YYDKDF (reference sequence). The CDR3 nucleotides read TGTGCCACCAGCAGAGATCGGACGGAATTTTTCTACGAGCAGTACTTC. Its protein product is CATSRDRTEFFYEQYF. Full variable domain (missing parts from reference TRBV15 and TRBJ2-7): DAMVIQNPRYQVTQFGKPVTLSCSQTLNHNVMYWYQQKSSQAPKLLFHYYDKDFNNEADTPDNFQSRRPNTSFCFLDIRSPGLGDTAMYLCATSRDRTEFFYEQYFGPGTRLTVT.

This chain connects TRBV5-1 to TRBJ1-1; TRBD1 is a possible D gene (6 bases). This CDR3 is 17 amino acids long. Germline CDR1 SGHRS, CDR2 YFSETQ. The V gene lost 3 bases and the J gene lost 0 bases, with 18 bases spanning the gap. CDR3 loop: CASSSSGQGLLNTEAFF. Here the CDR3 DNA reads TGCGCCAGCAGCTCCTCCGGCCAGGGGCTCCTGAACACTGAAGCTTTCTTT.

This clonotype was seen more than once but under ten times. This chain joins TRBV4-1 and TRBJ1-1; D is undetermined. Trimming left V 4 bases short and J 0 bases short, with 15 bases between. Germline-derived CDR1 and CDR2 are MGHRA and YSYEKL. The CDR3 covers 16 residues. CDR3 amino acids: CASSPKGTTMNTEAFF. The CDR3 coding sequence is TGCGCCAGCAGCCCTAAAGGAACGACGATGAACACTGAAGCTTTCTTT.

The chain carries TRBV12-3 or TRBV12-4 and TRBJ1-5; 9 bases align to TRBD1. The CDR3 consists of 16 residues. V dropped 5 bases and J dropped 0; count of bases not matched to a gene: 5. CDR3 protein: CASSPGQGTSNQPQHF. The CDR3 DNA reads TGTGCCAGCAGTCCGGGACAGGGAACTAGCAATCAGCCCCAGCATTTT.